One T cell receptor beta chain is described in this entry. Its binding antigen is unknown. These data are taken from a study of T cells expressing NK-cell markers (dated by TCRdb to about 2020). In the study overall: Three sorted T-cell subsets (CD3+CD56+NKG2C+, CD3+CD56+NKG2C- and CD3+CD56-NKG2C+) from several donors had their TCR beta-chain repertoires profiled. Seven of the eight sequenced donors were HCMV-seropositive and one was HCMV-seronegative. Randomly selected healthy volunteers, three men and five women, were used as the eight sequenced donors. Sequencing of the libraries produced 2 x 150 bp reads on Illumina HiSeq 2000/2500, MiSeq or NextSeq. Study-wide conclusions, independent of this receptor: It remained unclear whether the expanded NKG2C-expressing T cell clones were specific for HCMV antigens. In six donors, the dominant CD3+CD56+NKG2C+ clonotypes ranked among the top 10 CD8+ clonotypes, making up about 1.0-7.5% of CD8+ T cells. Those dominant clonotypes were again the most abundant among CD3+CD56-NKG2C+ cells in a handful of donors, at 28.3-60.1%.

TCRdb names Illumina HiSeq 2000 as the instrument used. TCR beta cDNA libraries were prepared using 5'RACE template switching, which introduced a universal primer site and unique molecular identifiers. Synthesis of cDNA was primed from the TCR beta constant segment and was followed by two consecutive PCR amplification steps. On the authors' methods: MIGEC handled demultiplexing of the reads and grouping by UMI, while MiTCR was used to assemble and quantify clonotypes. Only TCR cDNA sequences supported by at least two reads were kept to exclude erroneous sequences. The tcR package was used for downstream repertoire analysis, and clonotypes were matched across fractions by CDR3 nucleotide sequence plus V segment. Antigen specificity was annotated against VDJdb with VDJmatch, allowing one amino acid substitution in CDR3. TCRdb reanalyzed the reads, keeping one entry per CDR3 protein sequence and omitting DNA. The V and J calls here are based on TCRdb, not the publication. The record for this sample contains about 260,000 distinct CDR3 sequences. The leading ten clones occupy about 0.39% of the sample.

The germline V gene supplies CDR1 SQVTM and CDR2 ANQGSEA. Its CDR3 holds 15 amino acids, cysteine through phenylalanine. A DNA sequence was not provided. A commercial ELISA kit detecting HCMV-specific IgG in serum was used to determine HCMV serostatus. Peripheral blood mononuclear cells were isolated from blood by Ficoll density gradient centrifugation. The TCR sequence derives from a man younger than 30 in good health. Donor details come from another sample of the same person, matched by shared clones. The sequenced sample consisted of blood T cells: a sorted CD56 or NKG2C T cell subset, CD4+ or CD8+ T cells, or bulk PBMC T cells (not recorded which). In this chain, TRBV29-1 is recombined with TRBJ2-1; TCRdb's assignment of TRBD1 cannot be checked, as there is no DNA. CDR3 region: CSVEEGRDLYNEQFF.